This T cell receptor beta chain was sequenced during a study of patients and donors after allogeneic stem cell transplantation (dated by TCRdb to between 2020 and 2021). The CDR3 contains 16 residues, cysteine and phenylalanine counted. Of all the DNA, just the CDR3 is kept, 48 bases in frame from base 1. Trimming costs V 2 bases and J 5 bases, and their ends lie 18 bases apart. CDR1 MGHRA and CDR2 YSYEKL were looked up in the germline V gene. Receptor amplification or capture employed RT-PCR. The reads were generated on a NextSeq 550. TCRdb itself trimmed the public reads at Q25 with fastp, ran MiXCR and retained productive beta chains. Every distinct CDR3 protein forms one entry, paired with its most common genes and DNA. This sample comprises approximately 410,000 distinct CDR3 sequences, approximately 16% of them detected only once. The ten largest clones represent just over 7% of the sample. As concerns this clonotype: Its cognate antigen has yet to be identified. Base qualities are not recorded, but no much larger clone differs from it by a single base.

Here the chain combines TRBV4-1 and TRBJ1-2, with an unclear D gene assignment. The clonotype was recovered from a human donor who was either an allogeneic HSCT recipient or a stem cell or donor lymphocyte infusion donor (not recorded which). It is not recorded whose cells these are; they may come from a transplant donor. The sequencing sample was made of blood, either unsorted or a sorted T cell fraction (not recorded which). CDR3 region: CASSQLFMTPQYGYTF. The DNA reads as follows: TGCGCCAGCAGCCAACTTTTTATGACACCCCAGTATGGCTACACCTTC.